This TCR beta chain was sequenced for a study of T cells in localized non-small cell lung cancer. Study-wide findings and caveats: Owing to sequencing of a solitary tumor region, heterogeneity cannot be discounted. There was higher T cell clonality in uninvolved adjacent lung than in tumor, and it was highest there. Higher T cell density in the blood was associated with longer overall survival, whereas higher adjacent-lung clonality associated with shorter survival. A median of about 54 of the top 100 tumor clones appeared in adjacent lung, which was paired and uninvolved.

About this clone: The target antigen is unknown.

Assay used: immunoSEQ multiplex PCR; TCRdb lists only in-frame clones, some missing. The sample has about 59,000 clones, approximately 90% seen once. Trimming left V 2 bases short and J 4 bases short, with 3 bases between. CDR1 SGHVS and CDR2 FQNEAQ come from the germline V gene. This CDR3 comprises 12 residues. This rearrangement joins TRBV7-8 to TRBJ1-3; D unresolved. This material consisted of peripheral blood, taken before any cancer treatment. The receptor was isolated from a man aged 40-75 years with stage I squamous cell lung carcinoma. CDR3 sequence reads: CASSLSGNTIYF. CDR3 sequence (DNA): TGTGCCAGCAGCTTATCAGGAAACACCATATATTTT. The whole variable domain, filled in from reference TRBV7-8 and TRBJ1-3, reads GAGVSQSPRYKVAKRGQDVALRCDPISGHVSLFWYQQALGQGPEFLTYFQNEAQLDKSGLPSDRFFAERPEGSVSTLKIQRTQQEDSAVYLCASSLSGNTIYFGEGSWLTVV.